This TCR beta chain was recorded in a study of shared T cell receptors in the human thymus. From germline, CDR1 is LGHNA and CDR2 YSLEER. CDR3 size: 15 residues. Trimming stripped 1 base from V and 5 bases from J, with 15 bases between. Sequencing was performed with immunoSEQ multiplex PCR; in TCRdb, only in-frame clones are kept and a portion is missing. The table has hundreds of thousands of clones, around 87% seen once; the top ten hold roughly 0.0087%. The sample was also reused in another study, on human thymus T cells. That source notes: Resections from corrective heart surgery supplied the thymus tissue.

The specimen was thymocytes. The rearrangement links TRBV4-3 to TRBJ2-7, with TRBD1 as a possible D gene (6 bases). The TCR originated in a boy younger than two with a congenital heart defect. The CDR3 protein is CASSQVLRQANEQYF. As DNA, the CDR3 is TGCGCCAGCAGCCAAGTATTACGACAGGCCAACGAGCAGTACTTC.